This T cell receptor (beta chain) was sequenced during a study of blood T cell repertoires in COVID-19. Overall study: T cells, B-cell-depleted T cells, or PBMCs provided the cDNA or gDNA that served as material.

The CDR3 is 17 residues long. Germline V gene data show CDR1 as MNHNS and CDR2 as SASEGT. J gave up 5 bases and V 1 base, and 8 bases lay outside the gene matches. This clone was seen a few times. Clones were read by immunoSEQ multiplex PCR, and TCRdb kept only the in-frame ones, dropping some. The sample consists of 200,000 to 250,000 clones, 70% to 90% of them appearing once. The clonotype comes from a man younger than 40 with acute COVID-19. The chain carries TRBV6-1 and TRBJ2-7; 13 bases map to TRBD2. Sequencing was carried out using PBMCs or T cells enriched from blood (not recorded which). The DNA for the CDR3 is TGTGCCAGCAGTGAAGGACTAGCGGGGGGCCCCGCCCACGAGCAGTACTTC. This gives the protein CASSEGLAGGPAHEQYF.